This TCR beta chain stems from a study of cytotoxic CD8 clonotypes in ibrutinib-treated CLL. Libraries were prepared by immunoSEQ multiplex PCR; TCRdb keeps only in-frame clonotypes and omits some of them. Among about 160,000 clones listed, approximately 90% were seen once. This CDR3 contains 16 residues. Trimming cost V 8 bases and J 1 base; bases outside gene matches: 9. Germline V gene sequence: CDR1 SNHLY, CDR2 FYNNEI. The source of this sequence is a human donor with chronic lymphocytic leukemia. The sequences come from PBMCs, collected at disease progression, from a patient treated with ibrutinib. The chain employs TRBV2 and TRBJ1-1; 11 nucleotides match TRBD1. The CDR3 is CASRRTGGQANTEAFF. In nucleotides, the CDR3 is TGTGCCAGCCGTAGGACAGGGGGCCAAGCGAACACTGAAGCTTTCTTT.